This record concerns one TCR beta chain sequence. Germline and junction disagree at one end, which may indicate a read error. The data belong to a study of tumor-infiltrating lymphocytes in primary liver carcinoma. Co-extraction of both nucleic acids (RNA and DNA) used roughly 20-34 mg of unsorted bulk tissue. Through surgical resection, the patients' primary liver carcinoma was treated. Germline V gives CDR1 SGHRS, CDR2 YFSETQ. This CDR3 spans 15 amino acids. The authors made TCR beta cDNA from around 500 ng total RNA with a constant-region primer. Slightly modified ARM-PCR served as the procedure for the TCR beta libraries. These libraries came from three rounds of nested multiplex PCR. The study ran its first two PCR rounds for 9 to 10 cycles each, using TRBV1-TRBV30 forward primers and a C-beta reverse primer. One entry per CDR3 protein results from TCRdb running MiXCR on the multiplex PCR reads. Here the sample spans 75,000 to 90,000 distinct CDR3 sequences, approximately 72% being singletons.

The J gene is TRBJ2-5, the V gene TRBV5-1; D tentatively fits TRBD1 or TRBD2 (5 bases each). This TCR derives from a man aged 35 to 55 with primary liver carcinoma and hepatitis B virus infection. The source material was liver tumor tissue from sampling region 1. Subset: tumor region T1, superior pole. The CDR3 DNA is TGCGCCAGCAGCTTAGTAGGGGTGGCGGAGGAGATCCAGTACTTC. Protein sequence: CASSLVGVAEEIQYF.